Listed below are T cell receptor beta chains from one sample, sequenced in a study of blood T cell repertoires in COVID-19. This table comes from immunoSEQ multiplex PCR, and its TCRdb copy is limited to in-frame clones, with some not included. The sample has 150,000 to 200,000 clones, about 80% seen once. Sequencing was done on a sample of peripheral blood. These receptors all come from a man between 60 and 70 years old with acute or convalescent COVID-19. CDR3s include the opening cysteine and the closing phenylalanine or tryptophan. Each record gives: V gene, clone size, D gene, J gene, CDR3 DNA, CDR3 protein. D genes are given only for firm matches. Where a row states a size, it is once, few, many or the class of an expanded clone; other rows omit it.

>TRBV5-1|NA|TRBD1|TRBJ1-2
TGCGCCAGCAGCTCATCCGGGACAGGAGGCGGCTACACCTTC
CASSSSGTGGGYTF
>TRBV2|once|NA|TRBJ2-7
TGTGCCAGCAGCGAGACTCGGTCAACCTACGAGCAGTACTTC
CASSETRSTYEQYF
>TRBV18|NA|TRBD2|TRBJ2-1
TGTGCCAGCTCACCCGGGACTAGCGCTACAAGCTCCTACAATGAGCAGTTCTTC
CASSPGTSATSSYNEQFF
>TRBV5-1|NA|NA|TRBJ2-3
TGCGCCAGCAGCTTGGGGCTAGCCGGCTCTAGCACAGATACGCAGTATTTT
CASSLGLAGSSTDTQYF
>TRBV5-8|NA|NA|TRBJ2-2
TGTGCCAGCAGCCACACAGGGTTCGGGGCCGGGGAGCTGTTTTTT
CASSHTGFGAGELFF
>TRBV10-3|NA|NA|TRBJ2-7
TGTGCCATCAGTGAGCCTAGTCTCAACTACGAGCAGTACTTC
CAISEPSLNYEQYF
>TRBV10-3|NA|NA|TRBJ2-3
TGTGCCATCAAGAGCGTGGAAGATACGCAGTATTTT
CAIKSVEDTQYF
>TRBV11-1|NA|NA|TRBJ2-7
TGTGCCAGCAGCTTACAGGGGTCACTCTCCTACGAGCAGTACTTC
CASSLQGSLSYEQYF
>TRBV5-1|few|NA|TRBJ2-5
TGCGCCAGCAGCCCTCGGGGTATGGAGACCCAGTACTTC
CASSPRGMETQYF
>TRBV4-2|NA|NA|TRBJ2-7
TGTGCCAGCAGCCAAGATCGAGGGCTATACGAGCAGTACTTC
CASSQDRGLYEQYF
>TRBV5-1|few|NA|TRBJ2-7
TGCGCCAGCAGTCAGGAAAAAGACTACGAGCAGTACTTC
CASSQEKDYEQYF
>TRBV7-9|NA|TRBD1|TRBJ2-7
TGTGCCAGCAGCCCACGGACAGGGGTAGAGCAGTACTTC
CASSPRTGVEQYF
>TRBV2|NA|TRBD2|TRBJ2-5
TGTGCCAGCAGTGTGGGGAGGGAAGAGACCCAGTACTTC
CASSVGREETQYF
>TRBV11-2|once|TRBD2|TRBJ2-1
TGTGCCAGCAGCCGTGGGGCGGGAGGTAGCTCCTACAATGAGCAGTTCTTC
CASSRGAGGSSYNEQFF
>TRBV20-1|NA|NA|TRBJ1-2
TGCAGTGCGTCCGGAGTGAGAGGCTACACCTTC
CSASGVRGYTF
>TRBV5-1|few|TRBD1|TRBJ1-1
TGCGCCAGCAGCTCATATGGACAGGGAGACCTTGAAGCTTTCTTT
CASSSYGQGDLEAFF
>TRBV5-6|NA|NA|TRBJ2-7
TGTGCCAGCAGCGAGCGGAACTACGAGCAGTACTTC
CASSERNYEQYF
>TRBV29-1|NA|NA|TRBJ1-2
TGCAGCGTTGGAGCGGACCCATACACCTTC
CSVGADPYTF
>TRBV7-9|medium-sized|TRBD1|TRBJ1-2
TGTGCCAGCACCTGCTCCGGGACAGGGGGCTGTGGCTACACCTTC
CASTCSGTGGCGYTF
>TRBV6-6|NA|NA|TRBJ1-1
TGTGCCAGCAGTTACTCGAGAGTGAACACTGAAGCTTTCTTT
CASSYSRVNTEAFF
>TRBV12-3/TRBV12-4|few|TRBD1|TRBJ1-1
TGTGCCAGCAGGTGGACAGGGAGCCCTGAAGCTTTCTTT
CASRWTGSPEAFF
>TRBV24-1|few|TRBD1|TRBJ1-1
TGTGCCACCAGTCAGGGGGCGGTGAACACTGAAGCTTTCTTT
CATSQGAVNTEAFF
>TRBV5-4|NA|NA|TRBJ2-3
TGTGCCAGCCTCGAGGTGCCTAGCACAGATACGCAGTATTTT
CASLEVPSTDTQYF
>TRBV5-4|NA|TRBD2|TRBJ2-1
TGTGCCAGCAGCACGGGGACTACCAATGAGCAGTTCTTC
CASSTGTTNEQFF
>TRBV4-1|NA|TRBD2|TRBJ2-3
TGCGCCAGCAGCCAACCGTTAGCGGGAGGGAGCACAGATACGCAGTATTTT
CASSQPLAGGSTDTQYF
>TRBV3-1/TRBV3-2|NA|NA|TRBJ2-7
TGTGCCAGCAGCCCAAGGGGGGGCCAATCCTACGAGCAGTACTTC
CASSPRGGQSYEQYF
>TRBV11-3|NA|NA|TRBJ2-7
TGTGCCAGCAGCTTAGTTAGCGGCGATGTCGAGCAGTACTTC
CASSLVSGDVEQYF
>TRBV5-1|few|NA|TRBJ2-7
TGCGCCAGCAGCTTCGGAGGAAATTCGGACTACGAGCAGTACTTC
CASSFGGNSDYEQYF
>TRBV19|NA|TRBD1|TRBJ1-3
TGTGCCAGTAGTATTACAGGGGGCTTCTCCGGAAACACCATATATTTT
CASSITGGFSGNTIYF
>TRBV7-9|NA|TRBD1|TRBJ1-2
TGTGCCAGCAGCAAGAGGACAGGCCCTAAAGACTATGGCTACACCTTC
CASSKRTGPKDYGYTF